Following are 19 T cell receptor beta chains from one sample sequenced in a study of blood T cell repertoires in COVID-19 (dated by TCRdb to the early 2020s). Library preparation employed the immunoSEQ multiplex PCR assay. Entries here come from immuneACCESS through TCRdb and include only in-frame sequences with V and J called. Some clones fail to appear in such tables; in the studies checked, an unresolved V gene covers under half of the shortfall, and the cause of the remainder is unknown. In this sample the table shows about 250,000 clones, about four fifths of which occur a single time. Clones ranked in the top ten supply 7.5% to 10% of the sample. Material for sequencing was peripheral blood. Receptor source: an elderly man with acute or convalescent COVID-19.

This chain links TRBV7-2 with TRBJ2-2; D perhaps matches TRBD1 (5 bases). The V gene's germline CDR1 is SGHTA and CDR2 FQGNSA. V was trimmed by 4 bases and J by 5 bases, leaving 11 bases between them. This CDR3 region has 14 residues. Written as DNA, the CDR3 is TGTGCCAGCAGCTGGGGCATGGGGACCGGGGAGCTGTTTTTT. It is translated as CASSWGMGTGELFF.

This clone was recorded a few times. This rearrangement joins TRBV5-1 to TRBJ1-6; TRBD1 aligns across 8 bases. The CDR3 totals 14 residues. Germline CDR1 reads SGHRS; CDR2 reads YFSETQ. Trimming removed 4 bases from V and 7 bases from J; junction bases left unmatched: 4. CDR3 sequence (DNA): TGCGCCAGCAGCCTGACAGGGGTGAATTCACCCCTCCACTTT. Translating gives CASSLTGVNSPLHF.

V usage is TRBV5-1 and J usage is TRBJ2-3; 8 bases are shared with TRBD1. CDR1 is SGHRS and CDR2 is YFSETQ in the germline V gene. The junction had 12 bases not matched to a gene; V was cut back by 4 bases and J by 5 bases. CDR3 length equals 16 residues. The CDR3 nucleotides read TGCGCCAGCAGCCCCCCCACAGGGGGTATAGGAGATACGCAGTATTTT. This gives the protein CASSPPTGGIGDTQYF.

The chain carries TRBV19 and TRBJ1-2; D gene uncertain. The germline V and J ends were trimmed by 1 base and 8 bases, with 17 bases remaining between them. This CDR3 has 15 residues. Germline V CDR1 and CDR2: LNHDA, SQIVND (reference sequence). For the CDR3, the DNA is TGTGCCAGTAGTATAGGCTCCAGGATGCTATGGGGCTACACCTTC. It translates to CASSIGSRMLWGYTF.

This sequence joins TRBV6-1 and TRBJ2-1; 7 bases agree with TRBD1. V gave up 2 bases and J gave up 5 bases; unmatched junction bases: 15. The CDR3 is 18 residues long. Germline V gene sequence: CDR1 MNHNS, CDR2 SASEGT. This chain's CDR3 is CASSELRWGRGKNNEQFF. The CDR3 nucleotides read TGTGCCAGCAGTGAACTAAGGTGGGGCAGGGGGAAGAACAATGAGCAGTTCTTC.

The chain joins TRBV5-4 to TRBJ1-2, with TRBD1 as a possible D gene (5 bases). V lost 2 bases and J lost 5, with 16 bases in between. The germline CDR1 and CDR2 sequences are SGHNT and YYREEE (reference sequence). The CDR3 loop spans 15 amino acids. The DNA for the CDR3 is TGTGCCAGCAGCTTAGGAGACAGCAGAGGTTATGGCTACACCTTC. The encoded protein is CASSLGDSRGYGYTF.

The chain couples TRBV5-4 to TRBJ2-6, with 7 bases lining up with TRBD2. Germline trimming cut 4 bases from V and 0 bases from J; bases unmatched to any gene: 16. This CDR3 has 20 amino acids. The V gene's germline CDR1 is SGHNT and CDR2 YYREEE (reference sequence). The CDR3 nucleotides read TGTGCCAGCAGCCTGGGAGGGCGCCTTGGGGGGAGCTCTGGGGCCAACGTCCTGACTTTC. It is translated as CASSLGGRLGGSSGANVLTF.

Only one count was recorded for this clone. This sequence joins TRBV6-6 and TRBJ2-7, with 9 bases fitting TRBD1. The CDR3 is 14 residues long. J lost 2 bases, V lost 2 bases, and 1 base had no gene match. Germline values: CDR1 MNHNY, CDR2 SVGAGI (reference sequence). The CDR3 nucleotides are TGTGCCAGCAGTTACGGGGACAGGGCCTACGAGCAGTACTTC. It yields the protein CASSYGDRAYEQYF.

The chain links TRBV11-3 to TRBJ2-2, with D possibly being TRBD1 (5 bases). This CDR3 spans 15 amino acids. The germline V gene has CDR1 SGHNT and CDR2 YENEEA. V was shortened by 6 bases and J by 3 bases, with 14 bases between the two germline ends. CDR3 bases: TGTGCCAGCAGTTACTCAGGGATGGACACCGGGGAGCTGTTTTTT. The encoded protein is CASSYSGMDTGELFF.

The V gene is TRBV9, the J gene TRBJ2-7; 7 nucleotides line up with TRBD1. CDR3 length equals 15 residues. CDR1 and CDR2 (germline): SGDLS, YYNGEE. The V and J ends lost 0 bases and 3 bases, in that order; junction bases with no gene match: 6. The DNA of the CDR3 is TGTGCCAGCAGCGTAGGAGGGACAGCGTACTACGAGCAGTACTTC. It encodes CASSVGGTAYYEQYF.

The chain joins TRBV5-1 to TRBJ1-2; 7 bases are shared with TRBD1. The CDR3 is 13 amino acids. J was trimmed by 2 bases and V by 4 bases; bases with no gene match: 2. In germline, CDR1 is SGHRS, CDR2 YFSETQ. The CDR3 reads CASSQGENYGYTF. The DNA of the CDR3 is TGCGCCAGCAGCCAGGGGGAGAACTATGGCTACACCTTC.

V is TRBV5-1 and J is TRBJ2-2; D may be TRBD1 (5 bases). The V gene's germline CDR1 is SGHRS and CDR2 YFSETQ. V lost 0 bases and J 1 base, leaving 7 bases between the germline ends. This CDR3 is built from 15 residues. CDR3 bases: TGCGCCAGCAGCTTGGTTCAGGGGAACACCGGGGAGCTGTTTTTT. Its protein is CASSLVQGNTGELFF.

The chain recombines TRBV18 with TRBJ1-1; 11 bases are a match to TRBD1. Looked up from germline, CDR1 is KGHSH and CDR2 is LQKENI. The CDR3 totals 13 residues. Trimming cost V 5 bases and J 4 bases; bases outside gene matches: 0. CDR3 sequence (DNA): TGTGCCAGCTCAGGGACAGGGGGCACTGAAGCTTTCTTT. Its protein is CASSGTGGTEAFF.

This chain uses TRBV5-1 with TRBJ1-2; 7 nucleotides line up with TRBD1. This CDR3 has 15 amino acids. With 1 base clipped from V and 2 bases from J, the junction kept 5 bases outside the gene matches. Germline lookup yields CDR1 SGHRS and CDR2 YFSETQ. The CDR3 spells CASSLPTQGNYGYTF. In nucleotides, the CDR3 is TGCGCCAGCAGCTTGCCCACACAGGGGAACTATGGCTACACCTTC.

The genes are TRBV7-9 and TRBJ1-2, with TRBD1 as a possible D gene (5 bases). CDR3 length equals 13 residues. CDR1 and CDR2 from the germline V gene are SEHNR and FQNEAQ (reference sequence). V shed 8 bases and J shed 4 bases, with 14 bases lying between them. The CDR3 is CASAPRQSYGYTF. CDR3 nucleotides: TGTGCCAGCGCTCCCCGACAGTCCTATGGCTACACCTTC.

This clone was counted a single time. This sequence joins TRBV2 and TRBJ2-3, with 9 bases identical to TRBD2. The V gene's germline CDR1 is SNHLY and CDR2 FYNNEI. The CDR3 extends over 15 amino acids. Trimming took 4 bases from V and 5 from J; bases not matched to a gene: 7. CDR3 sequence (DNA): TGTGCCAGCAGTGCGGGCGGGGGGGCCATAGATACGCAGTATTTT. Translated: CASSAGGGAIDTQYF. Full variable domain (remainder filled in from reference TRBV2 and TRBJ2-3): EPEVTQTPSHQVTQMGQEVILRCVPISNHLYFYWYRQILGQKVEFLVSFYNNEISEKSEIFDDQFSVERPDGSNFTLKIRSTKLEDSAMYFCASSAGGGAIDTQYFGPGTRLTVL.

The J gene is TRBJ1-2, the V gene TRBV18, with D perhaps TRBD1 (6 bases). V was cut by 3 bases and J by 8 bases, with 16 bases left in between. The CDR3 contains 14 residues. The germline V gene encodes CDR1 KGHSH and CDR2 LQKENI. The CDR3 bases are TGTGCCAGCTCACCCGGACAGATACCACAGGGCTACACCTTC. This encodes CASSPGQIPQGYTF.

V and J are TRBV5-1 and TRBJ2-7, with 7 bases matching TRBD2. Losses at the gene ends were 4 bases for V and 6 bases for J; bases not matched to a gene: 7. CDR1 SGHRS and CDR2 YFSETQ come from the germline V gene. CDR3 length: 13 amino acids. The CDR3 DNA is TGCGCCAGCAGCATAGGACTAGTAAGCGAGCAGTACTTC. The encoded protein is CASSIGLVSEQYF. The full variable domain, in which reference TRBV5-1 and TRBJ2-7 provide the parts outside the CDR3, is KAGVTQTPRYLIKTRGQQVTLSCSPISGHRSVSWYQQTPGQGLQFLFEYFSETQRNKGNFPGRFSGRQFSNSRSEMNVSTLELGDSALYLCASSIGLVSEQYFGPGTRLTVT.

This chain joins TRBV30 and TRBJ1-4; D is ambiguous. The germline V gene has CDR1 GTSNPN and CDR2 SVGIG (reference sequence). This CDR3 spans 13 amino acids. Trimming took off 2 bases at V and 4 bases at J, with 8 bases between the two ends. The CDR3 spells CAWSRQVNEKLFF. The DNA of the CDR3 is TGTGCCTGGAGTCGGCAGGTTAATGAAAAACTGTTTTTT.